These T cell receptor beta chains were read from a single sample in a study of glioma-infiltrating T cells. Each CDR3 protein gets one entry after TCRdb re-called the multiplex PCR reads with MiXCR. The sample has some 93,000 distinct CDR3 sequences; roughly 40% are singletons. The sample consisted of glioma tissue, nonneoplastic brain tissue, or PBMCs (not recorded which). Receptors originate from a human donor with low-grade glioma or glioblastoma, undergoing nonglioma brain surgery, or in good health (not recorded which). Each CDR3 is given with its conserved first and last residue. The D gene is left open where the match is weak. The size entry is marked missing in some rows and otherwise reads once, few, many or a size class.

>TRBV14|-|-|TRBJ1-1
TGTGCCAGCAGCCAAGATCCAGGAAGCACTGAAGCTTTCTTT
CASSQDPGSTEAFF
>TRBV5-1|TRBD1|-|TRBJ2-7
TGCGCCAGCAGCTCTACCGGGACAGGGTTACCCTACGAGCTGTACTTC
CASSSTGTGLPYELYF
>TRBV6-6|TRBD2|-|TRBJ2-1
TGTGCCAGCAGTTTTCGGCGGGAGGGAGAGCGGTTCTTC
CASSFRREGERFF
>TRBV7-6|TRBD2|many|TRBJ2-3
TGTGCCAGCAGCGACGGGACTATGGGTACGCAGTATTTT
CASSDGTMGTQYF
>TRBV3-1|-|many|TRBJ2-7
TGTGCCAGCAGCCTGCGGACAGCCTACGAGCAGTACTTC
CASSLRTAYEQYF
>TRBV6-5|-|-|TRBJ2-5
TGTGCCATCAAGGACCTAAACAAAATCTTCTACTTC
CAIKDLNKIFYF
>TRBV30|-|-|TRBJ2-3
TGTGCCTGGAGTAAACTAGTGGGTACAGATACGCAGTATTTT
CAWSKLVGTDTQYF
>TRBV11-2|TRBD1|once|TRBJ2-1
TGTGCCAGCAGCCCGGGACAGGGTATCTACAATGAGCAGTTCTTC
CASSPGQGIYNEQFF
>TRBV6-5|-|-|TRBJ2-1
TGTGCCAGCAGTTACACCGGAGGGGAGCAGTTCTTC
CASSYTGGEQFF
>TRBV11-3|TRBD2|many|TRBJ2-1
TGTGCCAGCAGCTTAGGTCAGCGGGGTGAGCAGTTCTTC
CASSLGQRGEQFF
>TRBV4-1|TRBD2|many|TRBJ2-2
TGCGCCAGCAGCCAACTGACTAGCGGGAGGAGTAGGGACGGGGAGCTGTTTTTT
CASSQLTSGRSRDGELFF